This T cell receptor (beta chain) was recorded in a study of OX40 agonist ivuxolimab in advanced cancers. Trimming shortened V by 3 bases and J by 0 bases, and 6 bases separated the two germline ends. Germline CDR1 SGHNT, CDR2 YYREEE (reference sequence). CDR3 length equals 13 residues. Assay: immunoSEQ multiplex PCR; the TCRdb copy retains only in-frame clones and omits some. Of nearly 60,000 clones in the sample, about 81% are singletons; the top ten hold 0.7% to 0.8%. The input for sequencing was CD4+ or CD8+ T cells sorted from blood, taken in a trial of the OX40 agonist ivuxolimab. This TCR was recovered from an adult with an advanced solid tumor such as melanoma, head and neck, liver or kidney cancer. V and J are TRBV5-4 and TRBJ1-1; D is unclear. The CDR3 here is CASSYRMNTEAFF. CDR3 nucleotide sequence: TGTGCCAGCAGCTATCGTATGAACACTGAAGCTTTCTTT.